The 32 T cell receptor beta chains reported below all come from one sample, sequenced in a study of cytomegalovirus exposure and HLA in healthy donors. PCR primers comprised 60 Vbeta and 13 Jbeta primers. Clones were sequenced by immunoSEQ multiplex PCR, and TCRdb holds only the in-frame ones, with some missing. The table lists around 45,000 clones, 51% of them singletons. Source material: PBMCs. Source of these receptors: a man aged 55 to 70 in good health and CMV-seronegative.

This clone was recorded a few times. The genes are TRBV19 and TRBJ2-1; 9 nucleotides match TRBD2. V gave up 5 bases and J gave up 1 base; unmatched junction bases: 3. Per germline, CDR1 LNHDA and CDR2 SQIVND (reference sequence). There are 15 residues in the CDR3. Here the CDR3 DNA reads TGTGCCAGTAGTCCTAGCGGGACTTCCTACAATGAGCAGTTCTTC. Encoded protein: CASSPSGTSYNEQFF.

The rearrangement uses TRBV7-2 and TRBJ1-1; D remains unclear. CDR1 SGHTA and CDR2 FQGNSA come from the germline V gene. The CDR3 runs 13 residues. Trimming removed 2 bases from V and 3 bases from J, with 7 bases in between. For the CDR3, the DNA is TGTGCCAGCAGCTTATTCCAGGACACTGAAGCTTTCTTT. Amino acids: CASSLFQDTEAFF.

V and J are TRBV5-4 and TRBJ2-3, with 7 bases matching TRBD2. The CDR3 contains 13 residues. The J segment lost 2 bases and the V segment lost 6 bases, leaving 3 bases of the junction unmatched. Germline CDR1 and CDR2: SGHNT and YYREEE (reference sequence). The CDR3 DNA follows: TGTGCCAGCAACGCGGGAGTCACAGATACGCAGTATTTT. Translation gives CASNAGVTDTQYF.

CDR3 DNA: TGTGCCAGCAGTACCACTACAGATACGCAGTATTTT. It codes for CASSTTTDTQYF. The chain employs TRBV6-5 and TRBJ2-3, with D uncertain. CDR3 length: 12 residues. In germline, CDR1 is MNHEY, CDR2 SVGAGI. Deletions cut 5 bases from V and 3 bases from J, with 6 bases between.

The chain uses TRBV6-1 and TRBJ2-7; D is uncertain. This CDR3 has 12 amino acids. Trimming shortened V by 2 bases and J by 3 bases, and 5 bases separated the two germline ends. From germline, CDR1 is MNHNS and CDR2 SASEGT. CDR3 bases: TGTGCCAGCAGTGAACCCGGCTACGAGCAGTACTTC. Its protein product is CASSEPGYEQYF.

The V and J genes are TRBV7-9 and TRBJ2-3, with a weak D call TRBD2 (6 bases). Germline V gene sequence: CDR1 SEHNR, CDR2 FQNEAQ (reference sequence). The length of the CDR3 is 14 residues. Trimming removed 3 bases from V and 5 bases from J, with 12 bases in between. For the CDR3, the DNA is TGTGCCAGCAGCTTTAGGGAGGTGGTAGATACGCAGTATTTT. It yields the protein CASSFREVVDTQYF.

The CDR3 protein is CASSSLRSGLAGDTQYF. Here the CDR3 DNA reads TGTGCCAGCAGCTCACTACGAAGCGGACTAGCTGGAGATACGCAGTATTTT. V usage is TRBV7-2 and J usage is TRBJ2-3; 8 bases map to TRBD2. CDR3 length equals 17 residues. The ends lost 4 bases at V and 5 bases at J; junction bases unmatched: 14. Germline CDR1 reads SGHTA; CDR2 reads FQGNSA.

V usage is TRBV5-1 and J usage is TRBJ2-2; 9 bases are a match to TRBD1. Trimming at V came to 6 bases and at J to 4 bases, leaving 13 bases not matched to a gene. The CDR3 has 17 amino acids. Germline V gene sequence: CDR1 SGHRS, CDR2 YFSETQ. CDR3 coding DNA: TGCGCCAGCACCCCGAGCCTACAGGGGGCCGGCACCGGGGAGCTGTTTTTT. Its translation: CASTPSLQGAGTGELFF.

On this clone itself: The limits of the CDR3 on the DNA are not certain, so only TCRdb's listed CDR3 is given. The genes are TRBV12-2 and TRBJ2-7; the D call in the table, TRBD1, was not verified against the DNA. TRBV12-2 is assigned pseudogene status. Inclusive of both ends, the CDR3 amounts to 14 amino acids. The CDR3 sequence is CASRFGQGTYEQYF.

This chain links TRBV5-1 with TRBJ1-4; D not resolved. The V gene lost 0 bases and the J gene lost 8 bases, with 11 bases spanning the gap. Germline loops: CDR1 SGHRS, CDR2 YFSETQ. This CDR3 region has 14 residues. Here the CDR3 DNA reads TGCGCCAGCAGCTTGGGAGGTGGAAACGAAAAACTGTTTTTT. Its translation is CASSLGGGNEKLFF.

This chain links TRBV9 with TRBJ2-3; no firm D call. The germline gives CDR1 SGDLS, CDR2 YYNGEE. V was trimmed by 2 bases and J by 2 bases, leaving 9 bases between them. The CDR3 runs 14 residues. CDR3 amino acids: CASSVQTNTDTQYF. In DNA, the CDR3 is TGTGCCAGCAGCGTGCAGACAAACACAGATACGCAGTATTTT.

V is TRBV9 and J is TRBJ1-4; D uncertain. Per germline, CDR1 SGDLS and CDR2 YYNGEE. Trimming left V 7 bases short and J 4 bases short, with 14 bases between. This CDR3 is built from 14 residues. This chain's CDR3 is CASSQANRNEKLFF. The CDR3 DNA follows: TGTGCCAGCTCCCAGGCGAACCGTAATGAAAAACTGTTTTTT.

The J gene is TRBJ2-7, the V gene TRBV29-1; 10 bases line up with TRBD1. Germline V gene lookup returns CDR1 SQVTM and CDR2 ANQGSEA. There are 16 residues in the CDR3. V was clipped by 1 base and J by 0 bases; unmatched bases: 6. CDR3 nucleotide sequence: TGCAGCGTTGAAGGCGTGACAGGGGGCAGCTCCTACGAGCAGTACTTC. It translates to CSVEGVTGGSSYEQYF.

The chain's CDR3 is CASSFTGGTDTQYF. The CDR3 nucleotides are TGCGCCAGCAGCTTCACAGGGGGCACAGATACGCAGTATTTT. The chain has TRBV5-1 and TRBJ2-3, with 7 bases lining up with TRBD1. The length of the CDR3 is 14 residues. V trimming: 2 bases; J trimming: 1 base; junction bases outside the gene matches: 1. Germline V gene lookup returns CDR1 SGHRS and CDR2 YFSETQ. Full variable domain (rest looked up from reference TRBV5-1 and TRBJ2-3): KAGVTQTPRYLIKTRGQQVTLSCSPISGHRSVSWYQQTPGQGLQFLFEYFSETQRNKGNFPGRFSGRQFSNSRSEMNVSTLELGDSALYLCASSFTGGTDTQYFGPGTRLTVL.

The V call is TRBV9, the J call TRBJ2-5, with 9 bases aligning to TRBD2. The tail of the sequence fits TRBJ2-7 better, so the J call may be wrong. The CDR3 is 15 amino acids. Germline-derived CDR1 and CDR2 are SGDLS and YYNGEE. In DNA, the CDR3 is TGTGCCAGCAGCAAAGGGGCGGGAGGGGAGAACGAGCAGTACTTC. Its translation: CASSKGAGGENEQYF.

V and J are TRBV29-1 and TRBJ1-4; 7 nucleotides agree with TRBD1. Germline V gene lookup returns CDR1 SQVTM and CDR2 ANQGSEA. The CDR3 is 12 residues long. V was pared by 7 bases and J by 8 bases, with 7 bases of the junction left unmatched. CDR3 sequence (DNA): TGCAGCGCCAGGCCGACAGGGGAAAAACTGTTTTTT. It specifies CSARPTGEKLFF.

The J gene is TRBJ2-7, the V gene TRBV1; no check of the table's D call, TRBD2, against the DNA was made. TRBV1 corresponds to a pseudogene. This CDR3 has 13 amino acids. In nucleotides, the CDR3 is TGCACCAGCAGCCAAGGGCGGGCCTACGAGCAGTACTTC. It is translated as CTSSQGRAYEQYF.

This clone occurred a few times. This chain uses TRBV29-1 with TRBJ2-1, with D uncertain. Germline assignment: CDR1 SQVTM and CDR2 ANQGSEA. Trimming pared 4 bases from V and 0 bases from J, leaving 10 bases between. This CDR3 is 14 amino acids long. This chain's CDR3 is CSVADSRSYNEQFF. The DNA of the CDR3 is TGCAGCGTTGCTGACTCGCGCTCCTACAATGAGCAGTTCTTC.

The V call is TRBV10-1, the J call TRBJ2-1; 14 bases line up with TRBD2. The CDR3 runs 16 residues. Germline values: CDR1 WNHNN, CDR2 SYGVQD (reference sequence). Trimming removed 4 bases from V and 8 bases from J; junction bases left unmatched: 7. CDR3 sequence reads: CASSGLAGGPGYEQFF. CDR3 nucleotide sequence: TGCGCCAGCAGTGGACTAGCGGGAGGGCCAGGGTATGAGCAGTTCTTC.

CDR3 nucleotide sequence: TGTGCCAGCAGCCCGGGGGGAGGACAGGGGGCAAACGAGCAGTACTTC. It translates to CASSPGGGQGANEQYF. The chain employs TRBV4-2 and TRBJ2-7, with 11 positions matching TRBD1. V was clipped by 4 bases and J by 5 bases; unmatched bases: 10. CDR1 and CDR2 from the germline V gene are LGHNA and YNFKEQ. This CDR3 has 16 amino acids.

This clone has more than one count but fewer than ten. The chain has TRBV5-5 and TRBJ1-1, with D unclear. The CDR3 is 14 residues long. Germline loops: CDR1 SGHKS, CDR2 YYEKEE (reference sequence). V lost 2 bases and J 5 bases, leaving 13 bases between the germline ends. The CDR3 sequence: CASSFAAMRTEAFF. DNA for the CDR3: TGTGCCAGCAGCTTTGCTGCGATGAGGACTGAAGCTTTCTTT.

The V call is TRBV9, the J call TRBJ1-2, with 7 bases identical to TRBD1. CDR3 size: 14 residues. The J segment lost 2 bases and the V segment lost 0 bases, leaving 1 base of the junction unmatched. Per germline, CDR1 SGDLS and CDR2 YYNGEE. The DNA for the CDR3 is TGTGCCAGCAGCGTAGGACAGGGAAACTATGGCTACACCTTC. Its translation is CASSVGQGNYGYTF.

This clone has only one observation. V and J are TRBV19 and TRBJ2-5; tentative D call: TRBD1 (5 bases). This CDR3 spans 14 amino acids. V dropped 2 bases and J dropped 5 bases, with 12 bases sitting between them. Germline values: CDR1 LNHDA, CDR2 SQIVND (reference sequence). CDR3 amino acids: CASSINKGSETQYF. DNA for the CDR3: TGTGCCAGTAGTATAAACAAGGGGTCGGAGACCCAGTACTTC.

This clone was seen a handful of times. The chain is built from TRBV5-1 and TRBJ2-3; 11 nucleotides agree with TRBD2. The CDR3 sequence is 16 residues long. Germline-derived CDR1 and CDR2 are SGHRS and YFSETQ. V shed 4 bases, J shed 5 bases, and the junction held 9 bases outside the gene matches. CDR3 amino acids: CASSRSSGRRLDTQYF. The CDR3 DNA reads as TGCGCCAGCAGCCGATCTAGCGGGAGGCGTTTAGATACGCAGTATTTT.

This clone was seen repeatedly, ten times or more. The CDR3 nucleotides read TGTGCCTGGAGTGCGGGGACAGATGAAAAACTGTTTTTT. Translation: CAWSAGTDEKLFF. The V call is TRBV30, the J call TRBJ1-4; 7 bases match TRBD1. Germline V gene data show CDR1 as GTSNPN and CDR2 as SVGIG (reference sequence). With V trimmed by 1 base and J by 6 bases, 2 bases remained unmatched. This CDR3 is built from 13 residues.

The rearrangement uses TRBV7-6 and TRBJ2-5; TRBD2 agrees at 10 bases. J was trimmed by 7 bases and V by 1 base; bases with no gene match: 9. The germline CDR1 and CDR2 sequences are SGHVS and FNYEAQ. This CDR3 comprises 16 residues. Here the CDR3 reads CASSLEGSGRPGTQYF. In DNA, the CDR3 is TGTGCCAGCAGCTTAGAGGGTAGCGGGAGGCCGGGGACCCAGTACTTC. The full variable domain, in which reference TRBV7-6 and TRBJ2-5 provide the parts outside the CDR3, is GAGVSQSPRYKVTKRGQDVALRCDPISGHVSLYWYRQALGQGPEFLTYFNYEAQQDKSGLPNDRFSAERPEGSISTLTIQRTEQRDSAMYRCASSLEGSGRPGTQYFGPGTRLLVL.

V usage is TRBV7-7 and J usage is TRBJ2-5; 11 bases are a match to TRBD1. CDR1 and CDR2 from the germline V gene are SSHAT and FNYEAQ (reference sequence). J was trimmed by 4 bases and V by 1 base; bases with no gene match: 5. CDR3 length equals 16 residues. The DNA of the CDR3 is TGTGCCAGCAGCTTAGGGGGGACAGGGGGGCGAGAGACCCAGTACTTC. Its protein is CASSLGGTGGRETQYF.

Here the CDR3 reads CASSLRGVAGDHNEQFF. CDR3 coding DNA: TGTGCCAGCAGCCTCCGCGGGGTAGCGGGAGATCACAATGAGCAGTTCTTC. V usage is TRBV9 and J usage is TRBJ2-1, with 9 positions matching TRBD2. Germline V gives CDR1 SGDLS, CDR2 YYNGEE. This CDR3 spans 17 amino acids. Trimming cost V 4 bases and J 5 bases; bases outside gene matches: 13.

This clone came up a few times. The chain is built from TRBV6-5 and TRBJ2-7; D remains unclear. V was shortened by 2 bases and J by 6 bases, with 14 bases between the two germline ends. Germline-derived CDR1 and CDR2 are MNHEY and SVGAGI. The CDR3 is 14 amino acids. CDR3 DNA: TGTGCCAGCAGTTACGCGATTATGTCGGGCGAGCAGTACTTC. Its protein is CASSYAIMSGEQYF.

This clone has only a few counts. The rearrangement joins TRBV28 to TRBJ2-7; TRBD1 aligns across 7 bases. The length of the CDR3 is 16 residues. Germline V CDR1 and CDR2: MDHEN, SYDVKM. V was pared by 8 bases and J by 3 bases, with 16 bases of the junction left unmatched. The CDR3 coding sequence is TGTGCCAGCGGCACGCTAACCGGGACAGAGGACTACGAGCAGTACTTC. This encodes CASGTLTGTEDYEQYF.

In this sample, this clone turned up a few times. The rearrangement links TRBV7-8 to TRBJ2-1; TRBD2 matches at 8 bases. The CDR3 has 14 residues. Germline CDR1 reads SGHVS; CDR2 reads FQNEAQ. The junction had 8 bases not matched to a gene; V was cut back by 9 bases and J by 4 bases. The CDR3: CASLSGGGYNEQFF. The CDR3, as DNA: TGTGCCAGTCTTAGCGGCGGGGGGTACAATGAGCAGTTCTTC.

The J gene is TRBJ1-4, the V gene TRBV30, with TRBD1 matching over 8 bases. Germline V lookup: CDR1 GTSNPN, CDR2 SVGIG (reference sequence). The J segment lost 9 bases and the V segment lost 1 base, leaving 10 bases of the junction unmatched. This CDR3 has 15 residues. CDR3 loop: CAWSDPLRQGKKLFF. The CDR3 DNA is TGTGCCTGGAGTGACCCTCTCAGACAGGGGAAAAAACTGTTTTTT.